The 6 T cell receptor beta chains listed next were all sequenced from one sample in a study of control samples from healthy donors and cancer patients. The protocol was immunoSEQ multiplex PCR, while the TCRdb copy is restricted to in-frame clones and leaves out a portion. The sample has approximately 120,000 clones, 85% to 90% seen once. Sequencing was carried out using blood. These receptors came from a woman aged 50 to 65 in good health.

The chain couples TRBV6-5 to TRBJ2-7; no definite D call. There are 12 residues in the CDR3. The V gene lost 7 bases and the J gene lost 4 bases, with 11 bases spanning the gap. Germline lookup yields CDR1 MNHEY and CDR2 SVGAGI. The CDR3: CASTLKEYEQYV. The CDR3 DNA is TGTGCCAGCACCCTCAAGGAGTACGAGCAGTACGTC.

The chain joins TRBV12-3 or TRBV12-4 to TRBJ2-5; D gene unclear. The CDR3 has 12 residues. V was pared by 7 bases and J by 5 bases, with 11 bases between. For the CDR3, the DNA is TGTGCCAGCAACCAGAAAGGGGAGACCCAGTACTTC. Amino acids: CASNQKGETQYF.

Comments on this clone: One end of the junction varies from germline; a read error may be responsible. The chain has TRBV11-2 and TRBJ2-1, with 9 bases fitting TRBD1. This CDR3 has 17 residues. Per germline, CDR1 SGHAT and CDR2 FQNNGV. CDR3 nucleotide sequence: TGTACCAGCAGCTCAAAAGCGGGACAGGGATATTGGAATGAGCAGTTCTTC. Amino acid sequence: CTSSSKAGQGYWNEQFF.

This chain links TRBV18 with TRBJ2-5; D not resolved. CDR3 length equals 12 residues. Trimming cost V 6 bases and J 5 bases, with 10 bases left between them. Germline V CDR1 and CDR2: KGHSH, LQKENI. The CDR3 DNA is TGTGCCAGCTCCCCGGAAGGGGAGACCCAGTACTTC. Translating gives CASSPEGETQYF.

CDR3 protein: CASSIDMGTNSNQPQHF. The CDR3 bases are TGTGCCAGTAGTATAGATATGGGGACCAATAGCAATCAGCCCCAGCATTTT. The J gene is TRBJ1-5, the V gene TRBV19; D is possibly TRBD1 (5 bases). CDR3 length: 17 residues. From germline, CDR1 is LNHDA and CDR2 SQIVND (reference sequence). V was clipped by 0 bases and J by 0 bases, with 12 bases between them. Variable domain in full (rest from reference TRBV19 and TRBJ1-5): DGGITQSPKYLFRKEGQNVTLSCEQNLNHDAMYWYRQDPGQGLRLIYYSQIVNDFQKGDIAEGYSVSREKKESFPLTVTSAQKNPTAFYLCASSIDMGTNSNQPQHFGDGTRLSIL.

This clone was seen a few times. The chain is built from TRBV7-8 and TRBJ1-1; 8 bases fit TRBD1. In germline, CDR1 is SGHVS, CDR2 FQNEAQ. This CDR3 is built from 12 residues. J was trimmed by 10 bases and V by 5 bases; bases with no gene match: 6. The CDR3 DNA reads TGTGCCAGCAGCCCGATCACAGGGGGAGCTTTCTTT. Its protein is CASSPITGGAFF. The full variable domain, its missing parts supplied by reference TRBV7-8 and TRBJ1-1, is GAGVSQSPRYKVAKRGQDVALRCDPISGHVSLFWYQQALGQGPEFLTYFQNEAQLDKSGLPSDRFFAERPEGSVSTLKIQRTQQEDSAVYLCASSPITGGAFFGQGTRLTVV.